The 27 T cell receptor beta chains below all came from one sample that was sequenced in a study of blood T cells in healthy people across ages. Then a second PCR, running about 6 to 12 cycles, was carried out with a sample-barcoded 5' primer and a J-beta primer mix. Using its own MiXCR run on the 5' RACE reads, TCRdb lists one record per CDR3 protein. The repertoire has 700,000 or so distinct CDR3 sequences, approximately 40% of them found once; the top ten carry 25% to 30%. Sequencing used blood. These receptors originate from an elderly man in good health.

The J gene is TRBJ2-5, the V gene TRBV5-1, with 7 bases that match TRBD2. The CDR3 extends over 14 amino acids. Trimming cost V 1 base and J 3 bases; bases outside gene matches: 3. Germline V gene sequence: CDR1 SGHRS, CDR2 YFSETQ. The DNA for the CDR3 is TGCGCCAGCAGCTTGCGACTAGCTAAAGAGACCCAGTACTTC. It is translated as CASSLRLAKETQYF.

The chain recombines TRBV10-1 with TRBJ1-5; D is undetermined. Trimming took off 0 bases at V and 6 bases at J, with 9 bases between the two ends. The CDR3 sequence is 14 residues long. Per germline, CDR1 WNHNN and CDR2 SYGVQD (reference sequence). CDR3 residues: CASSESAGGQPQHF. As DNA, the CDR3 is TGCGCCAGCAGTGAGTCGGCGGGAGGTCAGCCCCAGCATTTT.

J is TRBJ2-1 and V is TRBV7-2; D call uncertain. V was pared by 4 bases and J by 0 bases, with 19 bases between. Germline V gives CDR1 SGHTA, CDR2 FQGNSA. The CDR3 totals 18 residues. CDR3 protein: CASSSTGRSRTSYNEQFF. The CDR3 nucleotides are TGTGCCAGCAGCTCCACCGGACGGTCCCGAACCTCCTACAATGAGCAGTTCTTC.

CDR3 loop: CASSLGTAGYGYTF. Written as DNA, the CDR3 is TGTGCCAGCAGCTTGGGGACAGCGGGCTATGGCTACACCTTC. The chain carries TRBV7-2 and TRBJ1-2, with 7 nucleotides matching TRBD1. Trimming took 3 bases from V and 4 from J; bases not matched to a gene: 5. Germline V gene data show CDR1 as SGHTA and CDR2 as FQGNSA. The CDR3 spans 14 residues.

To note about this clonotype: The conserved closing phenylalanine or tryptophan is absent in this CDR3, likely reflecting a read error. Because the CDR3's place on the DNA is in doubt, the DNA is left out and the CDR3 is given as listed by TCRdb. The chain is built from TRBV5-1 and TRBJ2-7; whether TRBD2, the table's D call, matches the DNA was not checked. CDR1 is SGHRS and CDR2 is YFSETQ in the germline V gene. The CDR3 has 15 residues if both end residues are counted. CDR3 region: CASSYSGTTYYEQHL.

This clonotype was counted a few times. The chain's CDR3 is CSARGDAKHNEQFF. The CDR3, as DNA: TGCAGTGCTAGGGGGGACGCAAAACACAATGAGCAGTTCTTC. This chain uses TRBV20-1 with TRBJ2-1; D might be TRBD1 or TRBD2, each matching 5 bases. The germline V gene has CDR1 DFQATT and CDR2 SNEGSKA (reference sequence). The CDR3 is 14 residues long. Trimming removed 3 bases from V and 5 bases from J, with 14 bases in between.

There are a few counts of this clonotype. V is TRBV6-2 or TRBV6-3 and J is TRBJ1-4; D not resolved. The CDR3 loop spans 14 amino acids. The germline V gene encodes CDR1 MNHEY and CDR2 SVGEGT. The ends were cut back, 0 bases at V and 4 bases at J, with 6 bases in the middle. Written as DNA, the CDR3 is TGTGCCAGCAGTTACTCGTCCCTTAATGAAAAACTGTTTTTT. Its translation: CASSYSSLNEKLFF.

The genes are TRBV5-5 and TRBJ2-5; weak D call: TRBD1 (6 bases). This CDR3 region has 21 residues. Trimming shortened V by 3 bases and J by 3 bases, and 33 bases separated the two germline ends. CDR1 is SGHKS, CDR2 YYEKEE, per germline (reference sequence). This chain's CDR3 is CASSSHPRLQSGTHQEETQYF. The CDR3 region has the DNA TGTGCCAGCAGCTCCCACCCCAGACTTCAATCCGGGACACACCAGGAAGAGACCCAGTACTTC.

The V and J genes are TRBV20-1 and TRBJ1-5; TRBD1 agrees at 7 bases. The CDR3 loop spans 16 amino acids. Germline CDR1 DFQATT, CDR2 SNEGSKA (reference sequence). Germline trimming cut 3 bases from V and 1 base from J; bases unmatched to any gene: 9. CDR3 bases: TGCAGTGCTAGCCCGACCTTGGACAGGAGCAATCAGCCCCAGCATTTT. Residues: CSASPTLDRSNQPQHF.

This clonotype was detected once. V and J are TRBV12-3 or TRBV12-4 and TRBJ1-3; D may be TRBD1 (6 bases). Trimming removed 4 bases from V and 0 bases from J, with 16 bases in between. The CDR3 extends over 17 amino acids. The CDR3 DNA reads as TGTGCCAGCAGTTCGAGGACAGTCTCCCCCTCTGGAAACACCATATATTTT. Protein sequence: CASSSRTVSPSGNTIYF.

In DNA, the CDR3 is TGTGCCAGCATGGGACTAGCGGGACGTACCTCCTACAATGAGCAGTACTTC. It specifies CASMGLAGRTSYNEQYF. The rearrangement joins TRBV6-1 to TRBJ2-1, with 13 bases lining up with TRBD2. The end of the DNA is better explained by TRBJ2-7, so the J call may be wrong. CDR1 MNHNS and CDR2 SASEGT come from the germline V gene. This CDR3 region has 17 residues.

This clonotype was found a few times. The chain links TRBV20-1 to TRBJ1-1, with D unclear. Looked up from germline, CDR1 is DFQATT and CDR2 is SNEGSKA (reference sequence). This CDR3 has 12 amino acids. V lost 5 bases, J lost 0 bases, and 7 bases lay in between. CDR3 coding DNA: TGCAGTGCTGCCCCCATGAACACTGAAGCTTTCTTT. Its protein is CSAAPMNTEAFF.

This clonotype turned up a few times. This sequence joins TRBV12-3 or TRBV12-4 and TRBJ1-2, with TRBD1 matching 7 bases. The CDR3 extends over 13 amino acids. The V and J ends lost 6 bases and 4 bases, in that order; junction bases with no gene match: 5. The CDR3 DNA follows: TGTGCCAGCAGCCTGGGACAGCTCTATGGCTACACCTTC. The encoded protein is CASSLGQLYGYTF.

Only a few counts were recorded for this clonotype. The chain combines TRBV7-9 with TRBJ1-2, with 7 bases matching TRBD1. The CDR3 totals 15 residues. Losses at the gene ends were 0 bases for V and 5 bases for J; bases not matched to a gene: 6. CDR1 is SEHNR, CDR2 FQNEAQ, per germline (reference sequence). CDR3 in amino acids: CASSLAIGGAYGYTF. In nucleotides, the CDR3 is TGTGCCAGCAGCTTAGCGATAGGGGGCGCTTATGGCTACACCTTC.

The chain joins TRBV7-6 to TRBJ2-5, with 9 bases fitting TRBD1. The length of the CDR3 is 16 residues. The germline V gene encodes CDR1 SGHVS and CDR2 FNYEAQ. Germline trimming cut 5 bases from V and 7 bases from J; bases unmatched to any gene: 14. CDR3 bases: TGTGCCAGCAGCCCCAAACGACAGGGGGGAGTGGGGACCCAGTACTTC. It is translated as CASSPKRQGGVGTQYF.

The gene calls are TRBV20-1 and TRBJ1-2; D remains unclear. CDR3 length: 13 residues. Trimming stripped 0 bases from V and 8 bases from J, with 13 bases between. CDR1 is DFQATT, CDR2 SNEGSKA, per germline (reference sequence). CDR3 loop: CSARDPNRGGYTF. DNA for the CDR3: TGCAGTGCTAGAGATCCCAACCGGGGAGGCTACACCTTC.

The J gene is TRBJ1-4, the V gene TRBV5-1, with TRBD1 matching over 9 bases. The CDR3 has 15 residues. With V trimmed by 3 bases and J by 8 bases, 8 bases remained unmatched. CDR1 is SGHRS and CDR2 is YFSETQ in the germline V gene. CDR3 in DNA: TGCGCCAGCAGCTGGGCCGGGACAGGGCCGGAAAAACTGTTTTTT. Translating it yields CASSWAGTGPEKLFF.

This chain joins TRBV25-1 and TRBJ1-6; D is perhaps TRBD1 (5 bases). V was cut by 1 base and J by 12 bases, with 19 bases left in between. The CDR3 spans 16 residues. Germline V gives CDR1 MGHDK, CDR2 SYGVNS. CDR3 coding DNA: TGTGCCAGCAGTGAATCGGGACTTGGGCAAACAGGACCCCTCCACTTT. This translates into CASSESGLGQTGPLHF.

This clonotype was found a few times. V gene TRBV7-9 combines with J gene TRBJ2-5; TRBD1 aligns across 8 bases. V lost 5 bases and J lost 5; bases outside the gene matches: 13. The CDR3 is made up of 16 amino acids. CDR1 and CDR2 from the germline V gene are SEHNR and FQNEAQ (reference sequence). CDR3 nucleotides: TGTGCCAGCAGCAAACGAGGACAGGGCCCCAGTGAGACCCAGTACTTC. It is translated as CASSKRGQGPSETQYF.

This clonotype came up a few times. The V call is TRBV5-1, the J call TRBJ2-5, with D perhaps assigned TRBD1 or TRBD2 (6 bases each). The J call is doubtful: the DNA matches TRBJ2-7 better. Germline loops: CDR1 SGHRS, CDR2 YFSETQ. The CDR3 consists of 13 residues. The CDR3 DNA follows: TGCGCCACACGGTGGGGGGCATCGAACGAGCAGTACTTC. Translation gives CATRWGASNEQYF.

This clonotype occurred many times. The CDR3 nucleotides read TGTGCCATCAGTGACGCCGGGACAGGGATGGCAGATACGCAGTATTTT. The encoded protein is CAISDAGTGMADTQYF. The V gene is TRBV10-3, the J gene TRBJ2-3; 9 bases are a match to TRBD1. The CDR3 consists of 16 residues. Germline CDR1 is ENHRY and CDR2 is SYGVKD. Trimming cost V 3 bases and J 4 bases; bases outside gene matches: 8.

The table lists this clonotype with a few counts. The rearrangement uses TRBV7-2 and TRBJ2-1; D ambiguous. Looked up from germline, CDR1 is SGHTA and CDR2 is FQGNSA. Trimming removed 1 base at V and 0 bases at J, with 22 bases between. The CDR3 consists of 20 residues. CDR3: CASSLESGSPPFNSYNEQFF. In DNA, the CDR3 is TGTGCCAGCAGCTTAGAGTCTGGCAGTCCACCTTTCAACTCCTACAATGAGCAGTTCTTC.

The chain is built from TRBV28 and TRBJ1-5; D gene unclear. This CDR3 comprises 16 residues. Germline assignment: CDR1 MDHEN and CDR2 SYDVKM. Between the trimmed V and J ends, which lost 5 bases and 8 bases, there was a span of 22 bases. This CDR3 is CASSTPRRTSSEPQHF. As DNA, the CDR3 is TGTGCCAGCAGTACACCGCGACGTACGTCGTCGGAGCCCCAGCATTTT.

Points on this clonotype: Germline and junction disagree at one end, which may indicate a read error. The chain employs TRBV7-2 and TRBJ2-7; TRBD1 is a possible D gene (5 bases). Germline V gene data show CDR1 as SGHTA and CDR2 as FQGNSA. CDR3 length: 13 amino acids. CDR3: CASSKDSPRERYF. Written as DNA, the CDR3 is TGTGCCAGCAGCAAAGACAGTCCCCGCGAGCGGTACTTC.

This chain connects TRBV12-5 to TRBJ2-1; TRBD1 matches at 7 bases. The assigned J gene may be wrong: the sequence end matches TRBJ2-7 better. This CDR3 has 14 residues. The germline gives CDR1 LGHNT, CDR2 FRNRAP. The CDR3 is CASGKHTGANEQYF. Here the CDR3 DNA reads TGTGCTAGTGGTAAACATACAGGGGCCAATGAGCAGTACTTC.

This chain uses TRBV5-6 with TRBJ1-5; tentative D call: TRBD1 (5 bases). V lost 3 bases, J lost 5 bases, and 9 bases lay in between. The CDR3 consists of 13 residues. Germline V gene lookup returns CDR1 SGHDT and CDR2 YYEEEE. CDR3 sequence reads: CASSWGEDQPQHF. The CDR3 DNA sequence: TGTGCCAGCAGCTGGGGGGAAGATCAGCCCCAGCATTTT.

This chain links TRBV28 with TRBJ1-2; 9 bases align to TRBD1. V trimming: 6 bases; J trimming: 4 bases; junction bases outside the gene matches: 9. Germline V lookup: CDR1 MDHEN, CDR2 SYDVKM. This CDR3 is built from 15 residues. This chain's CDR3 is CASRGGGQGLYGYTF. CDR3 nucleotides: TGTGCCAGCAGGGGGGGGGGACAGGGACTCTATGGCTACACCTTC.